Shown below are 10 T cell receptor beta chains from a single sample sequenced in a study of CD8+ T cells in alopecia areata. RNA extraction was followed by reverse transcription into cDNA, which acted as the sequencing template. Produced via immunoSEQ multiplex PCR; TCRdb's table is partial and in-frame only. This sample has around 120,000 clones; about 60% occur once, and the top ten carry around 3%. The sequencing sample was made of CD4+ T cells sorted from blood. The receptors come from a human donor in good health.

The chain employs TRBV27 and TRBJ1-2, with D uncertain. The CDR3 sequence is 15 residues long. Germline CDR1 reads MNHEY; CDR2 reads SMNVEV (reference sequence). Trimming left V 0 bases short and J 6 bases short, with 14 bases between. The DNA of the CDR3 is TGTGCCAGCAGTTTATCCCGACCCAGCGTGGATGGCTACACCTTC. This encodes CASSLSRPSVDGYTF.

The rearrangement joins TRBV7-8 to TRBJ1-5, with D maybe TRBD1 (5 bases). Germline CDR1 and CDR2: SGHVS and FQNEAQ. V was clipped by 1 base and J by 2 bases, with 9 bases between them. The CDR3 has 15 amino acids. CDR3 in amino acids: CASSLVQGGNQPQHF. DNA of the CDR3: TGTGCCAGCAGCTTAGTTCAGGGAGGCAATCAGCCCCAGCATTTT.

This sequence joins TRBV7-2 and TRBJ1-4, with TRBD1 as a possible D gene (6 bases). Germline V lookup: CDR1 SGHTA, CDR2 FQGNSA. CDR3 size: 14 residues. Trimming took off 3 bases at V and 8 bases at J, with 13 bases between the two ends. This chain's CDR3 is CASSFGTGWEKLFF. The DNA of the CDR3 is TGTGCCAGCAGCTTTGGTACAGGGTGGGAAAAACTGTTTTTT.

V and J are TRBV7-2 and TRBJ2-5, with unresolved D. V was clipped by 5 bases and J by 8 bases, with 9 bases between them. The CDR3 runs 11 residues. CDR1 and CDR2 from the germline V gene are SGHTA and FQGNSA. CDR3 region: CASSRSRTQYF. The DNA of the CDR3 is TGTGCCAGCAGCCGAAGCCGCACCCAGTACTTC.

This clone was recorded a few times. The V gene is TRBV28, the J gene TRBJ1-4; D perhaps matches TRBD1 (5 bases). CDR1 and CDR2 (germline): MDHEN, SYDVKM. This CDR3 is 15 amino acids long. The ends were cut back, 5 bases at V and 8 bases at J, with 18 bases in the middle. CDR3 DNA: TGTGCCAGCAGTACCCCCTCCGGGGCAAGGGAAAAACTGTTTTTT. Protein: CASSTPSGAREKLFF.

This clone was observed a handful of times. The chain is built from TRBV2 and TRBJ2-7; D is unclear. The CDR3 consists of 14 residues. Trimming took off 7 bases at V and 0 bases at J, with 13 bases between the two ends. Germline loops: CDR1 SNHLY, CDR2 FYNNEI. The CDR3 DNA sequence: TGTGCCAGCAATAGTCCAGTGAGCTCCTACGAGCAGTACTTC. Translating it yields CASNSPVSSYEQYF.

This rearrangement joins TRBV7-8 to TRBJ1-5; D gene ambiguous. The V gene's germline CDR1 is SGHVS and CDR2 FQNEAQ. The V gene lost 5 bases and the J gene lost 3 bases, with 5 bases spanning the gap. CDR3 length: 12 residues. Here the CDR3 DNA reads TGTGCCAGCAGCCGAAACAATCAGCCCCAGCATTTT. This encodes CASSRNNQPQHF.

A word on this clone: This CDR3 is also generated by other DNA sequences in the sample. The chain links TRBV29-1 to TRBJ2-2, with TRBD1 matching 9 bases. Per germline, CDR1 SQVTM and CDR2 ANQGSEA. CDR3 length: 13 residues. V trimming: 6 bases; J trimming: 2 bases; junction bases outside the gene matches: 1. For the CDR3, the DNA is TGCAGCGTGGACAGGGGAAACACCGGGGAGCTGTTTTTT. This encodes CSVDRGNTGELFF.

The V gene is TRBV7-2, the J gene TRBJ1-2; TRBD1 might be the D (6 bases). The V end was cut by 2 bases, the J end by 7 bases, with 14 bases between. Germline CDR1 reads SGHTA; CDR2 reads FQGNSA. The CDR3 has 14 amino acids. In DNA, the CDR3 is TGTGCCAGCAGCTTATCAGGGGAAGTCGGTGGCTACACCTTC. Residues: CASSLSGEVGGYTF.

V usage is TRBV18 and J usage is TRBJ2-3, with D unresolved. CDR1 and CDR2 (germline): KGHSH, LQKENI. This CDR3 spans 13 amino acids. The V and J ends lost 3 bases and 4 bases respectively, with 8 bases between them. The CDR3 coding sequence is TGTGCCAGCTCACCTTCCGGTGCAGATACGCAGTATTTT. Encoded protein: CASSPSGADTQYF.